This is a list of T cell receptor beta chains from one sample in a study of regulatory T cells in long-lasting Graves disease. TCRdb processed the multiplex PCR reads anew with MiXCR; each CDR3 protein has one entry. The sample lists about 470,000 distinct CDR3 sequences; 14% to 15% were seen once. The data were also submitted as part of a second study, on T cells in Graves' hyperthyroidism and ophthalmopathy.

The sequencing here drew on peripheral blood mononuclear cells (PBMCs), taken at new diagnosis, from a patient treated with antithyroid drugs. These receptor sequences come from a woman aged 25 to 39 with Graves disease. Each CDR3 is given without its conserved first and last residue. Fields, in order: V gene, J gene, CDR3 protein.

V gene: TRBV4-2; J gene: TRBJ2-7; CDR3 protein: ASSQEGTGTYEQY
V gene: TRBV11-2; J gene: TRBJ2-7; CDR3 protein: ASSLGQGGTYEQY
V gene: TRBV3-1; J gene: TRBJ1-6; CDR3 protein: ASSQPQGKNSSLH
V gene: TRBV12-3/TRBV12-4; J gene: TRBJ2-3; CDR3 protein: ASSLAIAGLAGVPDTQY
V gene: TRBV2; J gene: TRBJ1-1; CDR3 protein: ASRRTGMNTEAF
V gene: TRBV11-2; J gene: TRBJ1-4; CDR3 protein: ASSLVAAGSNEKLF
V gene: TRBV11-2; J gene: TRBJ2-7; CDR3 protein: ASSLFSQGVYEQY
V gene: TRBV28; J gene: TRBJ1-1; CDR3 protein: ASLPGINTEAF
V gene: TRBV6-5; J gene: TRBJ2-7; CDR3 protein: ASSYSSTAISYEQY
V gene: TRBV9; J gene: TRBJ1-1; CDR3 protein: ASSVQGHNTEAF
V gene: TRBV28; J gene: TRBJ1-2; CDR3 protein: ASNLFGGPNYGYT
V gene: TRBV6-5; J gene: TRBJ2-7; CDR3 protein: ASSYPTGEQY
V gene: TRBV20-1; J gene: TRBJ2-1; CDR3 protein: SASGSSYNEQF
V gene: TRBV6-2/TRBV6-3; J gene: TRBJ2-7; CDR3 protein: ASSPGLAQSYEQY
V gene: TRBV2; J gene: TRBJ2-2; CDR3 protein: ASRPGLLKDTGELF
V gene: TRBV2; J gene: TRBJ1-5; CDR3 protein: ASSLDRAGNQPQH
V gene: TRBV28; J gene: -; CDR3 protein: ASRALQGSTYEQY
V gene: TRBV19; J gene: TRBJ2-5; CDR3 protein: ASTPTLARQETQY
V gene: TRBV5-1; J gene: TRBJ2-7; CDR3 protein: ASSPVSGLVGEQY
V gene: TRBV6-2/TRBV6-3; J gene: TRBJ2-5; CDR3 protein: ASSLLAEETQY
V gene: TRBV20-1; J gene: TRBJ2-1; CDR3 protein: SARAPEGLINEQF
V gene: TRBV20-1; J gene: TRBJ1-5; CDR3 protein: SARTGVGPGAPQH